This T cell receptor beta chain is from a study of shared clonotypes between healthy human individuals. The table came from immunoSEQ multiplex PCR; TCRdb's copy has only in-frame clones and leaves some out. The profile shows some 2,000,000 clones, roughly 95% of them singletons. With respect to this clone: Its matching antigen is unknown.

The study's findings and limits: Generally, naive subsets came out with larger estimated richness than memory subsets. Among a handful of donors, approximately 5% of naive CD4 clonotypes were found in common.

V was clipped by 4 bases and J by 4 bases, with 32 bases between them. Germline values: CDR1 LGHNA, CDR2 YNFKEQ. The CDR3 length is 21 residues. Everyone who donated was a Caucasian adult who lived in Nashville, Tennessee. Researchers partitioned CD4+ cells into CD45RA+ naive and CD45RA-negative memory subsets. The sample comprised naive CD4+ T cells sorted from blood. As for subset: CD45RA+ positively selected. The V and J genes are TRBV4-2 and TRBJ2-1, with D perhaps given as TRBD1 or TRBD2 (5 bases each). This TCR came from a man younger than 30 in good health. The CDR3 coding sequence is TGTGCCAGCAGCCCGGGAAACTTACAGGCGTATACAAATTGGCTATACAATGAGCAGTTCTTC. Translation: CASSPGNLQAYTNWLYNEQFF.